This T cell receptor beta chain was captured by sequencing in a study of T cell changes during pregnancy in multiple sclerosis. Data came from immunoSEQ multiplex PCR; TCRdb stores just in-frame clones and leaves some out. The table includes tens of thousands of clones, approximately 92% detected once. The germline gives CDR1 SGHDT, CDR2 YYEEEE. CDR3 length: 12 residues. Trimming cost V 6 bases and J 6 bases, with 11 bases left between them. Source: CD4+ T cells from peripheral blood mononuclear cells, taken after pregnancy. This sequence originates from a female donor with multiple sclerosis, enrolled in a pregnancy study. The chain couples TRBV5-6 to TRBJ2-3; D unresolved. CDR3 nucleotides: TGTGCCAGCACCCAGGCTGTGGATACGCAGTATTTT. Translating gives CASTQAVDTQYF.